This T cell receptor beta chain was profiled in a study of T cells in Graves' hyperthyroidism and ophthalmopathy. Study observations and caveats: A model of 13 V-J features distinguished ophthalmopathy from stable hyperthyroidism. The majority of expanded thyroid clonotypes above 0.001 also appeared in blood. It was a median approximately 6.9 months before onset that the model predicted ophthalmopathy.

This clonotype was seen ten or more times. Its antigen is not known. After removal of 2 bases from V and 5 bases from J, the junction contained 6 bases not matched to a gene. Germline lookup yields CDR1 SGHVS and CDR2 FQNEAQ. The CDR3 spans 15 residues. The CDR3 regions of TCR beta were amplified from RNA transcripts. RT-PCR in the first round (using the HTBI primer set) targeted the TCR CDR3. TCRdb reprocessed the multiplex PCR reads with MiXCR, giving one entry per CDR3 protein. The table has 350,000 to 400,000 distinct CDR3 sequences, about 15% seen once. Source material: blood. The V gene is TRBV7-8, the J gene TRBJ2-1, with 7 bases that match TRBD1. This TCR derives from a woman aged 25 to 39 with Graves' hyperthyroidism. The CDR3 loop reads CASSLRGGVNNEQFF. In nucleotides, the CDR3 is TGTGCCAGCAGCTTAAGAGGGGGCGTAAACAATGAGCAGTTCTTC.